One and the same sample provided the 16 T cell receptor beta chains below, sequenced in a study of blood T cell repertoires in COVID-19. Using immunoSEQ multiplex PCR, the repertoire was profiled, and TCRdb retains in-frame clones only, with some absent. The sample carries 100,000 to 150,000 clones, approximately 74% recorded once. Sequencing was performed on peripheral blood. The receptors originated from a man older than 75 with COVID-19, enrolled during active disease.

This clone came up a few times. The V and J genes are TRBV14 and TRBJ1-2, with TRBD1 matching over 7 bases. The CDR3 is made up of 17 amino acids. Per the germline V gene, CDR1 is SGHDN and CDR2 is FVKESK. J was trimmed by 4 bases and V by 0 bases; bases with no gene match: 11. CDR3 sequence reads: CASSQDEGTASFYGYTF. In DNA, the CDR3 is TGTGCCAGCAGCCAAGATGAGGGGACAGCTTCCTTCTATGGCTACACCTTC.

Only one count was recorded for this clone. This chain connects TRBV5-1 to TRBJ1-4, with D possibly matching TRBD1 (6 bases). This CDR3 comprises 14 residues. Germline V gene lookup returns CDR1 SGHRS and CDR2 YFSETQ. V lost 1 base, J lost 7 bases, and 11 bases lay in between. CDR3 nucleotide sequence: TGCGCCAGCAGCTTGCTGGGGGCGAGTGAAAAACTGTTTTTT. Amino acid sequence: CASSLLGASEKLFF.

DNA for the CDR3: TGCGCCAGCAGCCTAGAGGACAACTACAATGAGCAGTTCTTC. It yields the protein CASSLEDNYNEQFF. The chain carries TRBV4-1 and TRBJ2-1; TRBD1 is a possible D gene (5 bases). CDR1 and CDR2 (germline): MGHRA, YSYEKL. V was pared by 4 bases and J by 3 bases, with 10 bases between. The CDR3 extends over 14 amino acids.

Regarding this clone: At the DNA level, this CDR3 is encoded by other sequences in the same sample as well. This chain uses TRBV5-1 with TRBJ1-1, with 12 bases identical to TRBD1. The CDR3 sequence is 16 residues long. The germline V gene has CDR1 SGHRS and CDR2 YFSETQ. The V and J ends lost 5 bases and 5 bases, in that order; junction bases with no gene match: 10. As DNA, the CDR3 is TGCGCCAGCAGTCCTGGGACAGGGGGCGCAGGTACTGAAGCTTTCTTT. Amino acids: CASSPGTGGAGTEAFF.

This chain links TRBV6-5 with TRBJ2-2, with D possibly TRBD2 on 7 matching bases. From germline, CDR1 is MNHEY and CDR2 SVGAGI. The germline V and J ends were trimmed by 6 bases and 5 bases, with 16 bases remaining between them. This CDR3 region has 15 residues. This chain's CDR3 is CASRGAGVNTGELFF. In DNA, the CDR3 is TGTGCCAGCAGGGGGGCGGGAGTTAATACCGGGGAGCTGTTTTTT.

The chain carries TRBV6-1 and TRBJ2-7, with 12 nucleotides matching TRBD2. Trimming took 3 bases from V and 5 from J; bases not matched to a gene: 8. The CDR3 length is 16 residues. Germline assignment: CDR1 MNHNS and CDR2 SASEGT. CDR3 in amino acids: CASSEVLAGGVDEQYF. The CDR3 coding sequence is TGTGCCAGCAGTGAGGTACTAGCGGGAGGAGTCGACGAGCAGTACTTC.

V is TRBV18 and J is TRBJ2-7; D is uncertain. This CDR3 comprises 11 residues. V was cut by 4 bases and J by 3 bases, with 4 bases left in between. CDR1 and CDR2 from the germline V gene are KGHSH and LQKENI. The CDR3 is CASSLRYEQYF. In DNA, the CDR3 is TGTGCCAGCTCACTTCGCTACGAGCAGTACTTC.

The CDR3 loop is CASSIENRQDGYTF. The CDR3 DNA reads TGTGCCAGTAGTATAGAAAATCGACAGGATGGCTACACCTTC. V usage is TRBV19 and J usage is TRBJ1-2; maybe TRBD1 (6 bases). Germline CDR1 LNHDA, CDR2 SQIVND (reference sequence). The V gene lost 0 bases and the J gene lost 6 bases, with 11 bases spanning the gap. The CDR3 is made up of 14 amino acids.

This clone was observed a few times. The chain employs TRBV9 and TRBJ1-4, with D perhaps matching TRBD1 (6 bases). The germline V gene has CDR1 SGDLS and CDR2 YYNGEE. Trimming stripped 6 bases from V and 6 bases from J, with 15 bases between. This CDR3 spans 14 amino acids. The CDR3 reads CASNSGGADEKLFF. The DNA of the CDR3 is TGTGCCAGCAACTCCGGGGGGGCGGATGAAAAACTGTTTTTT.

This clone was recorded only once. The chain recombines TRBV4-1 with TRBJ2-7; D call uncertain. Germline V gene lookup returns CDR1 MGHRA and CDR2 YSYEKL. V was cut by 3 bases and J by 3 bases, with 3 bases left in between. This CDR3 contains 11 residues. CDR3 sequence reads: CASSHGYEQYF. CDR3 bases: TGCGCCAGCAGCCACGGCTACGAGCAGTACTTC.

This clone was seen just once. CDR3 sequence reads: CASSIYGSTTNEKLFF. DNA for the CDR3: TGTGCCAGTAGTATCTACGGGTCCACAACTAATGAAAAACTGTTTTTT. The V gene is TRBV19, the J gene TRBJ1-4; unclear D gene. V was cut by 3 bases and J by 0 bases, with 11 bases left in between. This CDR3 has 16 amino acids. Looked up from germline, CDR1 is LNHDA and CDR2 is SQIVND (reference sequence).

The CDR3 reads CASSLLGLAGDNEQFF. The CDR3, as DNA: TGTGCCAGCAGCTTGCTCGGACTAGCGGGAGACAATGAGCAGTTCTTC. The chain is built from TRBV5-4 and TRBJ2-1; 13 positions agree with TRBD2. From germline, CDR1 is SGHNT and CDR2 YYREEE (reference sequence). V lost 1 base, J lost 5 bases, and 3 bases stayed unmatched. This CDR3 comprises 16 residues.

This clone was seen ten or more times. The gene calls are TRBV28 and TRBJ1-6; 7 nucleotides match TRBD1. Germline CDR1 and CDR2: MDHEN and SYDVKM. V shed 7 bases and J 4 bases; nucleotides not matched to a gene: 4. The CDR3 length is 14 residues. CDR3: CASNPGQYNSPLHF. The DNA of the CDR3 is TGTGCCAGCAACCCGGGACAGTATAATTCACCCCTCCACTTT. Full variable domain (rest looked up from reference TRBV28 and TRBJ1-6): DVKVTQSSRYLVKRTGEKVFLECVQDMDHENMFWYRQDPGLGLRLIYFSYDVKMKEKGDIPEGYSVSREKKERFSLILESASTNQTSMYLCASNPGQYNSPLHFGNGTRLTVT.

The chain recombines TRBV19 with TRBJ2-4; tentatively, D is TRBD1 (7 bases). Germline CDR1 reads LNHDA; CDR2 reads SQIVND (reference sequence). The CDR3 loop spans 21 amino acids. The ends were cut back, 4 bases at V and 0 bases at J, with 28 bases in the middle. CDR3: CASSTPQGQGGVGGAKNIQYF. In nucleotides, the CDR3 is TGTGCCAGTAGTACTCCCCAGGGCCAGGGGGGCGTGGGGGGAGCCAAAAACATTCAGTACTTC.

J is TRBJ2-2 and V is TRBV19, with TRBD2 matching over 12 bases. CDR3 length: 15 amino acids. V dropped 9 bases and J dropped 3; count of bases not matched to a gene: 5. CDR1 and CDR2 from the germline V gene are LNHDA and SQIVND (reference sequence). The CDR3 reads CASQTSGSYTGELFF. Written as DNA, the CDR3 is TGTGCCAGCCAGACTAGCGGGAGTTACACCGGGGAGCTGTTTTTT. The full variable domain, its missing parts supplied by reference TRBV19 and TRBJ2-2, is DGGITQSPKYLFRKEGQNVTLSCEQNLNHDAMYWYRQDPGQGLRLIYYSQIVNDFQKGDIAEGYSVSREKKESFPLTVTSAQKNPTAFYLCASQTSGSYTGELFFGEGSRLTVL.

The chain is built from TRBV6-5 and TRBJ2-2; D gene uncertain. Germline V CDR1 and CDR2: MNHEY, SVGAGI. This CDR3 has 15 amino acids. Trimming took 1 base from V and 4 from J, leaving 10 bases between them. DNA of the CDR3: TGTGCCAGCAGTTACTTCTCTGCGTTCACCGGGGAGCTGTTTTTT. Its translation: CASSYFSAFTGELFF.